Given below is one TCR beta chain in context. CDR1 and CDR2 from the germline V gene are SGHTA and FQGTGA. This CDR3 comprises 14 residues. Losses at the gene ends were 5 bases for V and 6 bases for J; bases not matched to a gene: 5. The assay was immunoSEQ multiplex PCR, and TCRdb's table has in-frame clones only and misses some. Counted here are hundreds of thousands of clones, 88% occurring once; the ten biggest clones make up around 0.0099%. The entry originates in a study of shared T cell receptors in the human thymus. This sample was shared with a second study, whose subject was human thymus T cells. From that paper: Donors consisted of healthy Finnish infants (having corrective surgery for congenital heart defects). Among thymic and blood repertoires, usage of V and J genes appeared biased.

The chain couples TRBV7-3 to TRBJ1-3; 9 bases align to TRBD1. This clonotype originated in a boy under three years old with a congenital heart defect. Sequences were obtained from thymocytes. The CDR3 region is CASSEGQGENTIYF. The CDR3 DNA is TGTGCCAGCAGCGAGGGACAGGGTGAAAACACCATATATTTT.